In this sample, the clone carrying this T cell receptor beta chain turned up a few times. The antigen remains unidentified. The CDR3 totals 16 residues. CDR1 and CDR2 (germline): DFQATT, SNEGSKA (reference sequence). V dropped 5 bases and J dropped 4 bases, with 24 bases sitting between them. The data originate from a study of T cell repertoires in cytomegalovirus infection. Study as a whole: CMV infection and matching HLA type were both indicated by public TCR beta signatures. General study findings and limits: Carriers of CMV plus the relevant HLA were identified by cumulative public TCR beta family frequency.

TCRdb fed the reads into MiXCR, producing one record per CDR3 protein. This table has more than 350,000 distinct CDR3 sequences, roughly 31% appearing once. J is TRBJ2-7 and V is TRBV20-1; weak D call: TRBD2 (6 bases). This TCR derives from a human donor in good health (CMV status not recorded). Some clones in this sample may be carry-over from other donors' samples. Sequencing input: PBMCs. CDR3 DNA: TGCAGTGCTCCACGGGGGAAGTTCTCGCGGATTTACGAGCAGTACTTC. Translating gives CSAPRGKFSRIYEQYF.